A selection of T cell receptor beta chains follows, all from one sample in a study of blood T cells in healthy people across ages. TCRdb recomputed calls from the 5' RACE reads with MiXCR, one row per CDR3 protein. The sample shows more than 750,000 distinct CDR3 sequences, just under 30% of them seen only once. The data also belong to a second study, concerning T cells of mothers and their children.

Sequencing used blood. The receptors come from a woman between 40 and 55 years old in good health. CDR3s leave out the opening cysteine and the closing phenylalanine or tryptophan. D genes are given only for firm matches. Where a row states a size, it is once, few, many or the class of an expanded clone; other rows omit it.

>-|TRBV7-2|-|TRBJ1-1
ASSLLTKNTEAF
>many|TRBV6-5|TRBD2|TRBJ2-7
ASRGTSSYEQY
>-|TRBV20-1|-|TRBJ1-6
SGKDGTNSPLH
>few|TRBV7-6|-|TRBJ2-4
ASSLEQGGDQY
>few|TRBV25-1|-|TRBJ1-3
ASQGRGPAEVWAGNTIY
>-|TRBV12-3/TRBV12-4|TRBD1|TRBJ2-4
ASSYGQGSGEQY
>-|TRBV7-2|TRBD1|TRBJ2-7
ASSLMSRGLYEQY
>once|TRBV7-8|-|TRBJ1-4
ASNSRRGRSTNEKLF
>few|TRBV20-1|TRBD1|TRBJ2-6
SAKQGAGGANVLT
>few|TRBV11-2|TRBD2|TRBJ2-3
ASSSSFLRTSGGVIEQY
>many|TRBV5-1|TRBD2|TRBJ2-1
ASSPGLAGTYNEQF
>-|TRBV9|-|TRBJ1-1
ASSVGNSNTEAF
>-|TRBV5-1|-|TRBJ2-3
ASSLNQRTDTQY
>-|TRBV9|TRBD2|TRBJ2-3
ASSVDGGDFTDTQY
>-|TRBV2|TRBD2|TRBJ2-1
ASTRRGLAPNEQF
>-|TRBV27|-|TRBJ2-1
ASSFSKTGEQF
>many|TRBV29-1|TRBD1|TRBJ1-2
SVSSTGGSYGYT
>few|TRBV20-1|-|TRBJ1-2
SARDPRDYGYT
>-|TRBV4-1|-|TRBJ2-1
ASSQWERETQF
>-|TRBV6-5|TRBD1|TRBJ2-5
ASSYRHGQEQY
>-|TRBV20-1|TRBD2|TRBJ2-5
SAGALAGDQETQY
>-|TRBV9|TRBD1|TRBJ2-3
ASSATGTVADTQY
>-|TRBV20-1|TRBD1|TRBJ2-7
SARIQGYEQY
>-|TRBV4-2|TRBD2|TRBJ2-3
ASSQEGATSGGPDTQY
>few|TRBV7-2|TRBD2|TRBJ2-3
ASSLRYVAGSDTQY
>few|TRBV6-6|TRBD2|TRBJ2-5
ATDWGEGETQY
>few|TRBV24-1|-|TRBJ2-5
ATSDLGQGETQY
>few|TRBV28|TRBD1|TRBJ1-2
ASTLTGQPRRGYGYT
>few|TRBV14|-|TRBJ1-1
ASSPNVGGGLSEAF
>many|TRBV7-9|TRBD1|TRBJ2-7
ASSDTETGGY
>few|TRBV5-1|-|TRBJ2-5
ASSPGRSEETQY
>-|TRBV15|TRBD2|TRBJ2-5
ATSRDLASGGAWIETQY
>-|TRBV28|TRBD2|TRBJ2-1
ASSSGAGAFDEQF
>many|TRBV28|-|TRBJ2-1
AIVDAFYNEQF
>few|TRBV28|-|TRBJ1-1
TTLTMNTEAF
>-|TRBV27|TRBD2|TRBJ2-1
ASTRERAGDYNEQF
>-|TRBV11-2|TRBD1|TRBJ1-1
ASSLDQGTGTEAF
>-|TRBV12-3/TRBV12-4|-|-
ASSRTGFSYNEQY
>few|TRBV7-2|-|TRBJ1-1
ASSLSFGNTEAF
>few|TRBV24-1|-|TRBJ2-5
ATSDGTGVKETQY
>few|TRBV5-1|TRBD1|TRBJ1-2
ASGPTTRSGGNYGYT
>-|TRBV7-2|-|TRBJ2-1
ASSVDGGHYNEQF
>once|TRBV10-3|-|TRBJ2-7
AITAQGVGANEQY
>-|TRBV7-9|-|TRBJ2-3
ASSVQGKDTQY
>-|TRBV6-1|-|TRBJ2-3
AIQQGGADTQY
>-|TRBV20-1|-|TRBJ1-2
GARDSRTAYGYT